Listed below are T cell receptor beta chains from one sample, sequenced in a study of radiotherapy plus CTLA-4 blockade in lung cancer. Sequencing used immunoSEQ multiplex PCR; TCRdb keeps in-frame clones, though not all of them. This sample has more than 65,000 clones, with 80% to 85% found just once. This specimen consisted of peripheral blood, obtained from a patient treated with radiotherapy plus ipilimumab. These receptors all come from a human donor with non-small cell lung cancer who had stable disease on radiotherapy plus ipilimumab. The CDR3 runs from the conserved cysteine through the conserved F or W. D genes are given only for firm matches. Some rows mark clone size as missing; the rest say once, few, many or name a class of expanded clone.

abundance | j_gene | d_gene | v_gene | CDR3nt | CDR3aa
- | TRBJ2-5 | - | TRBV11-2 | TGTGCCAGCAGCCCTAGAAGGGTCGTGGGACCGGAGACCCAGTACTTC | CASSPRRVVGPETQYF
- | TRBJ2-5 | - | TRBV7-3 | TGTGCCAGCAGCAACACCGGCGTTGAGACCCAGTACTTC | CASSNTGVETQYF
- | TRBJ2-7 | - | TRBV10-3 | TGTGCCGTACAGGGGGGGTACGAGCAGTACTTC | CAVQGGYEQYF
- | TRBJ1-5 | - | TRBV2 | TGTGCCAGCAATCGGTTGGGGGATCAGCCCCAGCATTTT | CASNRLGDQPQHF
- | TRBJ1-1 | TRBD1 | TRBV6-5 | TGTGCCAGCAGTTACCGAGGGACAGGGAGTACTGAAGCTTTCTTT | CASSYRGTGSTEAFF
- | TRBJ2-1 | TRBD2 | TRBV29-1 | TGCAGCGTTGAGTCACCACCGGGACTAGCGGGGAATGAGCAGTTCTTC | CSVESPPGLAGNEQFF
- | TRBJ2-3 | - | TRBV7-6 | TGTGCCAGCAGCCGCGGGGAGAACACAGATACGCAGTTTTTT | CASSRGENTDTQFF
few | TRBJ1-3 | - | TRBV28 | TGTGCCAGCAGTTCCTCCCCAGTTGGAAACACCATATATTTT | CASSSSPVGNTIYF
- | TRBJ2-7 | - | TRBV7-6 | TGTGCCAGCAGCCCCAGGGCGGGCGAGCAGTACTTC | CASSPRAGEQYF
- | TRBJ2-7 | TRBD2 | TRBV6-6 | TGTGCCAGCACCGGGACTAGCGGATTTCAGAAGTACGAGCAGTACTTC | CASTGTSGFQKYEQYF
- | TRBJ2-3 | - | TRBV28 | TGTGCCAGCAGGCTCGATGAGGTTACGCAGTATTTT | CASRLDEVTQYF
- | TRBJ2-3 | TRBD2 | TRBV19 | TGTGCCAGTAGGCCTCTACGGGGGGGCCTAACAGATACGCAGTATTTT | CASRPLRGGLTDTQYF
- | TRBJ2-1 | - | TRBV15 | TGTGCCACCAGCAGAGATCTGGGGGGTGAGCAGTTCTTC | CATSRDLGGEQFF
- | TRBJ2-7 | TRBD1 | TRBV5-5 | TGTGCCAGCAGTTTTGATCAGGGGGCAGTATTCGAGCAGTACTTC | CASSFDQGAVFEQYF
- | TRBJ2-1 | TRBD2 | TRBV5-1 | TGCGCCAGCAGCTGGAATCCACTAGCGGGAGGCCGGAATGAGCAGTTCTTC | CASSWNPLAGGRNEQFF
- | TRBJ1-1 | TRBD1 | TRBV7-2 | TGTGCCAGCAGCCCCAGACAGGGCTCCTACACTGAAGCTTTCTTT | CASSPRQGSYTEAFF
- | TRBJ2-7 | TRBD2 | TRBV28 | TGTGCCAGCACCGTTATCCAGCACGGCTCGGGAGGCGAGGGCTACGAGCAGTACTTC | CASTVIQHGSGGEGYEQYF
few | TRBJ1-6 | TRBD1 | TRBV19 | TGTGCCAGTAGTACGACAGGGATTTCACCCCTCCACTTT | CASSTTGISPLHF
- | TRBJ2-3 | - | TRBV19 | TGTGCCAGTAGTGGATTAGCGGCCCGGGTAGATACGCAGTATTTT | CASSGLAARVDTQYF
- | TRBJ2-7 | - | TRBV9 | TGTGCCAGAGGGAGGAAAAACTACGAGCAGTACTTC | CARGRKNYEQYF
once | TRBJ2-5 | - | TRBV10-1 | TGCGCCAGCAGTGAGTCGGGGGGGCCCCAAGAGACCCAGTACTTC | CASSESGGPQETQYF
- | TRBJ2-5 | - | TRBV5-1 | TGCGCCAGCAGCTTGCAGTTCCCGGGCGTGGAGACCCAGTACTTC | CASSLQFPGVETQYF
- | TRBJ2-7 | - | TRBV1 | TGCACCAGCAGCCAAGGAGCGCGGGAGGAGGGTTACGAGCAGTACTTC | CTSSQGAREEGYEQYF
- | TRBJ2-3 | TRBD2 | TRBV6-4 | TGTGCCAGCAGTGCCTTAGCGGGGGGGCAAACAGATACGCAGTATTTT | CASSALAGGQTDTQYF
- | TRBJ2-2 | - | TRBV5-1 | TGCGCCAGCAGCTCGAGGATCCGCAACCCGGCGGGTAACACCGGGGAGCTGTTTTTT | CASSSRIRNPAGNTGELFF
- | TRBJ1-5 | - | TRBV30 | TGTGCCTGGAGTGTCCAGGGGAATCAGCCCCAGCATTTT | CAWSVQGNQPQHF
- | TRBJ2-1 | - | TRBV6-5 | TGTGCCAGCAGGGCCTTGCTCGACAATGAGCAGTTCTTC | CASRALLDNEQFF
- | TRBJ2-2 | TRBD2 | TRBV5-1 | TGCGCCAGCAGGGGGACTAGCCCCCACGGGGAGCTGTTTTTT | CASRGTSPHGELFF
- | TRBJ2-2 | TRBD2 | TRBV28 | TGTGCCAGCAGGCTAGCGGGGGACACCGGGGAGCTGTTTTTT | CASRLAGDTGELFF
once | TRBJ2-1 | - | TRBV29-1 | TGCAGCGTTGAATCGGCGACGGAGCAGTTCTTC | CSVESATEQFF
- | TRBJ2-7 | TRBD1 | TRBV27 | TGTGCCAGCAGTTTAACGGGACAGGGCCTCGAGCAGTACTTC | CASSLTGQGLEQYF
- | TRBJ2-5 | TRBD1 | TRBV6-5 | TGTGCCAGCAGCCCGGACAGGGGGCGGAGAGAGACCCAGTACTTC | CASSPDRGRRETQYF
- | TRBJ1-6 | - | TRBV30 | TGTGCCTGGAGTGTGTTTAGGCGGACTTCAATGAATTCACCCCTCCACTTT | CAWSVFRRTSMNSPLHF
- | TRBJ1-4 | - | TRBV15 | TGTGCCACCAGCAGGGAAGCAGGGCATGAAAAACTGTTTTTT | CATSREAGHEKLFF
once | TRBJ2-1 | TRBD2 | TRBV4-1 | TGCGCCAGCAGCCCCCTCGGGAGGGTAGCGGGGGGGTATGAGCAGTTCTTC | CASSPLGRVAGGYEQFF
- | TRBJ1-3 | TRBD1 | TRBV5-1 | TGCGCCAGTGGGACAGGGGTAGGAAACACCATATATTTT | CASGTGVGNTIYF
- | TRBJ1-5 | - | TRBV6-1 | TGTGCCAGCAGTGAGTTCACCGCACAGGTCCTTAGGTTGCAGCCCCAGCATTTT | CASSEFTAQVLRLQPQHF
- | TRBJ2-7 | - | TRBV27 | TGTGCCAGCAGTTACACCGGGACCTCCTACGAGCAGTACTTC | CASSYTGTSYEQYF
- | TRBJ1-6 | - | TRBV19 | TGTGCCAGTAGTGAGCGGACCGGCGGTTCACCCCTCCACTTT | CASSERTGGSPLHF
- | TRBJ1-2 | TRBD1 | TRBV28 | TGTGCCAGCAGTACTCGACAGGGGCGTTATGGCTACACCTTC | CASSTRQGRYGYTF
- | TRBJ2-2 | - | TRBV6-1 | TGTGCCAGCAAGAGACAGGCGAACACCGGGGAGCTGTTTTTT | CASKRQANTGELFF
- | TRBJ1-1 | TRBD1 | TRBV5-1 | TGCGCCAGCAGCCAGTGGACAGGGGTAGGGACTGAAGCTTTCTTT | CASSQWTGVGTEAFF
once | TRBJ2-3 | TRBD1 | TRBV18 | TGTGCCAGCTCACCTTTTCGGACAGGGGGGAGTACAGATACGCAGTATTTT | CASSPFRTGGSTDTQYF
- | TRBJ1-1 | - | TRBV4-1 | TGCGCCAGCAGCCCCACTCCCACGGGCGACACTGAAGCTTTCTTT | CASSPTPTGDTEAFF
- | TRBJ2-1 | - | TRBV7-6 | TGTGCCAGCAGCTTAGACCGGACGTCCTACAATGAGCAGTTCTTC | CASSLDRTSYNEQFF
- | TRBJ2-7 | - | TRBV7-7 | TGTGCTAGCAGCTTAAGGGTTTCGCCCCCCTACGAGCAGTACTTC | CASSLRVSPPYEQYF
- | TRBJ2-1 | - | TRBV5-4 | TGTGCCAGCAGCCGCCGGCAGGGAAGCCTTGGCAATGAGCAGTTCTTC | CASSRRQGSLGNEQFF
- | TRBJ1-2 | - | TRBV27 | TGTGCCAGCAGTTTTTTCTCCAGCTATGGCTACACCTTC | CASSFFSSYGYTF
- | TRBJ2-3 | TRBD1 | TRBV28 | TGTGCCAGCACTGAGCAGGGGGCCCGAGGCTTAAAGGCAGATACGCAGTATTTT | CASTEQGARGLKADTQYF
- | TRBJ1-4 | - | TRBV5-5 | TGTGCCAGCAGCCACCTCGGGGGGGGTGAAAAACTGTTTTTT | CASSHLGGGEKLFF
- | TRBJ2-5 | - | TRBV29-1 | TGCAGCGCTCTTCAGGGAGTCCAAGAGACCCAGTACTTC | CSALQGVQETQYF
- | TRBJ1-2 | - | TRBV10-2 | TGCGCCAGCAGTGATAACAGGGCGTATGGCTACACCTTC | CASSDNRAYGYTF
- | TRBJ2-1 | - | TRBV7-9 | TGTGCCAGCAGCTTTGAGGGCGCTCGACGATCGGTCAATGAGCAGTTCTTC | CASSFEGARRSVNEQFF
- | TRBJ2-5 | - | TRBV7-6 | TGTGCCAGCAGCTTAGGGGTCAGTCAAGAGACCCAGTACTTC | CASSLGVSQETQYF
- | TRBJ1-6 | - | TRBV28 | TGTGCCAGCAGTATCCTCCAAGGGGCCCCGCGGAATTCACCCCTCCACTTT | CASSILQGAPRNSPLHF